This TCR beta chain was recorded in a study of T cells in Graves' hyperthyroidism and ophthalmopathy. Patients aged 18 to 65 had newly diagnosed hyperthyroidism that had lasted under 2 months. Uncontrolled infection, other autoimmune disease, pregnancy and lactation each barred patients from inclusion. It was RNA transcripts that yielded the amplified TCR beta CDR3 regions. Using the HTBI primer set, a first-round RT-PCR was run on the TCR CDR3. MiXCR, applied by TCRdb to the multiplex PCR reads, yields one record per CDR3 protein. The sample has almost 600,000 distinct CDR3 sequences, 40% to 55% seen once. The germline V gene encodes CDR1 SGHTA and CDR2 FQGNSA. This CDR3 is built from 15 residues. V was clipped by 1 base and J by 0 bases, with 8 bases between them.

The origin of this receptor is a woman aged 18 to 35 with Graves' hyperthyroidism. The sequenced sample consisted of peripheral blood or thyroid tissue (not recorded which). The chain carries TRBV7-2 and TRBJ2-3; either TRBD1 or TRBD2 may fit D (6 bases each). In DNA, the CDR3 is TGTGCCAGCAGCTTAGGGGGGGCTAGCACAGATACGCAGTATTTT. Its protein product is CASSLGGASTDTQYF.